These 11 T cell receptor beta chains were all obtained from the same sample, sequenced in a study of blood T cell repertoires in COVID-19. Libraries were prepared by immunoSEQ multiplex PCR; TCRdb keeps only in-frame clonotypes and omits some of them. The sample lists more than 300,000 clones, about 87% occurring once. Specimen: peripheral blood. These TCRs come from a woman aged 25 to 45 with COVID-19, enrolled during active disease.

The gene calls are TRBV6-6 and TRBJ1-1; D gene uncertain. Per the germline V gene, CDR1 is MNHNY and CDR2 is SVGAGI (reference sequence). V shed 6 bases and J shed 1 base, with 9 bases lying between them. The CDR3 is 13 amino acids. In DNA form, the CDR3 reads TGTGCCAGCAGCCCCCCAGGGAACACTGAAGCTTTCTTT. This gives the protein CASSPPGNTEAFF.

This chain uses TRBV5-5 with TRBJ2-5; 7 nucleotides align to TRBD1. V shed 0 bases and J 5 bases; nucleotides not matched to a gene: 7. The CDR3 totals 15 residues. The germline gives CDR1 SGHKS, CDR2 YYEKEE (reference sequence). CDR3 in DNA: TGTGCCAGCAGCTTGGTAGGGGGCGGATGGGAGACCCAGTACTTC. It translates to CASSLVGGGWETQYF. Drawing the rest from reference TRBV5-5 and TRBJ2-5, the complete variable domain is DAGVTQSPTHLIKTRGQQVTLRCSPISGHKSVSWYQQVLGQGPQFIFQYYEKEERGRGNFPDRFSARQFPNYSSELNVNALLLGDSALYLCASSLVGGGWETQYFGPGTRLLVL.

The CDR3 nucleotides read TGTGCCAGCATCACAGGGACTGGAAACACCATATATTTT. Encoded protein: CASITGTGNTIYF. This chain uses TRBV2 with TRBJ1-3, with a possible D match to TRBD1 (6 bases). Germline assignment: CDR1 SNHLY and CDR2 FYNNEI. The CDR3 extends over 13 amino acids. Trimming removed 7 bases from V and 2 bases from J, with 9 bases in between.

V gene TRBV7-2 combines with J gene TRBJ2-7; 10 nucleotides agree with TRBD2. Germline CDR1 reads SGHTA; CDR2 reads FQGNSA. Trimming took 4 bases from V and 2 from J; bases not matched to a gene: 5. The CDR3 spans 15 residues. CDR3 sequence (DNA): TGTGCCAGCAGCTATGGACTAGCGGATACCTACGAGCAGTACTTC. This gives the protein CASSYGLADTYEQYF. Full variable domain (rest looked up from reference TRBV7-2 and TRBJ2-7): GAGVSQSPSNKVTEKGKDVELRCDPISGHTALYWYRQSLGQGLEFLIYFQGNSAPDKSGLPSDRFSAERTGGSVSTLTIQRTQQEDSAVYLCASSYGLADTYEQYFGPGTRLTVT.

V gene TRBV6-5 combines with J gene TRBJ2-7; 9 bases fit TRBD1. The CDR3 has 15 residues. Trimming at V came to 4 bases and at J to 1 base, leaving 5 bases not matched to a gene. Germline CDR1 MNHEY, CDR2 SVGAGI. CDR3 loop: CASSSRQGVSYEQYF. Written as DNA, the CDR3 is TGTGCCAGCAGTTCCCGACAGGGGGTTTCCTACGAGCAGTACTTC.

The chain recombines TRBV2 with TRBJ2-4; maybe TRBD2 (7 bases). This CDR3 is built from 17 residues. Germline V gene lookup returns CDR1 SNHLY and CDR2 FYNNEI. V was pared by 0 bases and J by 1 base, with 13 bases between. CDR3 nucleotides: TGTGCCAGCAGTGAAGCGCTTCGGGGGGCTGCCAAAAACATTCAGTACTTC. Its translation: CASSEALRGAAKNIQYF.

This clone was detected once. Other DNA sequences in this specimen translate into the identical CDR3. The V call is TRBV9, the J call TRBJ2-7; 7 nucleotides match TRBD1. Germline CDR1 and CDR2: SGDLS and YYNGEE. J lost 2 bases, V lost 3 bases, and 5 bases had no gene match. This CDR3 comprises 14 residues. The CDR3 protein is CASSAGTATYEQYF. In DNA form, the CDR3 reads TGTGCCAGCAGCGCAGGGACAGCTACCTACGAGCAGTACTTC.

V is TRBV9 and J is TRBJ2-1; weak D call: TRBD2 (6 bases). The length of the CDR3 is 16 residues. Deletions cut 2 bases from V and 0 bases from J, with 12 bases between. The germline gives CDR1 SGDLS, CDR2 YYNGEE. The CDR3 loop is CASSVLAGSSYNEQFF. CDR3 in DNA: TGTGCCAGCAGCGTGCTGGCGGGAAGCTCCTACAATGAGCAGTTCTTC.

This chain links TRBV6-4 with TRBJ1-2; D gene ambiguous. Trimming shortened V by 8 bases and J by 3 bases, and 13 bases separated the two germline ends. CDR3 length: 13 residues. In germline, CDR1 is MRHNA, CDR2 SNTAGT. The DNA for the CDR3 is TGTGCCAGCCGGGCGGGCCCCTACTATGGCTACACCTTC. Protein product: CASRAGPYYGYTF.

There are a few counts of this clone. The J gene is TRBJ2-1, the V gene TRBV14, with TRBD2 matching over 10 bases. CDR1 and CDR2 from the germline V gene are SGHDN and FVKESK. This CDR3 spans 17 amino acids. V lost 2 bases and J lost 3; bases outside the gene matches: 7. Here the CDR3 reads CASSQWTSGNLYNEQFF. The DNA for the CDR3 is TGTGCCAGCAGCCAATGGACTAGCGGAAATCTCTACAATGAGCAGTTCTTC.

The V and J genes are TRBV11-2 and TRBJ2-5; 7 bases line up with TRBD2. The germline CDR1 and CDR2 sequences are SGHAT and FQNNGV. The CDR3 spans 14 residues. Trimming at V came to 5 bases and at J to 5 bases, leaving 8 bases not matched to a gene. The CDR3 bases are TGTGCCAGCAGCGTCTCCGGGACTATGGAGACCCAGTACTTC. It is translated as CASSVSGTMETQYF.